These 15 T cell receptor beta chains were sequenced from one sample in a study of Ad26.COV2.S vaccination and SARS-CoV-2 variants (dated by TCRdb to the early 2020s). The label giving this sample's treatment or condition can be read as: some 19 received Ad26.COV2.S at low or high dose, single or two shots; about five received placebo; per-sample allocation not given. Repertoires of vaccine and placebo recipients were sequenced from samples collected on day 63 after the first injection. The method behind the library was the immunoSEQ multiplex PCR assay. In its TCRdb copy, this immuneACCESS table keeps in-frame sequences only and misses some clones. Where compared with another copy, unresolved V genes explain less than half of these, and the others have no known cause. The sample profile shows approximately 400,000 clones; roughly 85% of them were found once. The leading ten clones occupy 3% to 4% of the sample.

The sample here was peripheral blood, taken in a trial of Ad26.COV2.S vaccine versus placebo. These receptors were obtained from a person between 18 and 65 years old who received the Ad26.COV2.S COVID-19 vaccine or a placebo.

The chain employs TRBV6-6 and TRBJ2-3, with 11 bases aligning to TRBD2. The CDR3 sequence is 15 residues long. CDR1 and CDR2 from the germline V gene are MNHNY and SVGAGI (reference sequence). V lost 6 bases and J lost 2; bases outside the gene matches: 4. CDR3 loop: CASRSSGGATDTQYF. The CDR3 DNA reads as TGTGCCAGCAGGAGTAGCGGGGGGGCCACAGATACGCAGTATTTT.

The chain has TRBV5-8 and TRBJ2-7; D not resolved. CDR3 size: 13 residues. Trimming pared 0 bases from V and 0 bases from J, leaving 4 bases between. The germline V gene encodes CDR1 SGHTS and CDR2 YDEGEE. The CDR3 loop reads CASSLVVSYEQYF. The CDR3, as DNA: TGTGCCAGCAGCTTGGTTGTCTCCTACGAGCAGTACTTC.

This rearrangement joins TRBV6-2 or TRBV6-3 to TRBJ2-7; 10 bases agree with TRBD1. J was trimmed by 5 bases and V by 4 bases; bases with no gene match: 5. Germline CDR1 is MNHEY and CDR2 is SVGEGT. The CDR3 covers 14 residues. The CDR3 coding sequence is TGTGCCAGCAGTTCCGGGACAGGGGTAGACGAGCAGTACTTC. Protein sequence: CASSSGTGVDEQYF.

The chain uses TRBV11-2 and TRBJ2-4; TRBD1 is a possible D gene (5 bases). Trimming took off 7 bases at V and 0 bases at J, with 25 bases between the two ends. CDR1 SGHAT and CDR2 FQNNGV come from the germline V gene. The CDR3 contains 19 residues. DNA for the CDR3: TGTGCCAGCACCCTTAGTTGGGGCCAAGGGTCCCTAGCCAAAAACATTCAGTACTTC. Encoded protein: CASTLSWGQGSLAKNIQYF.

V and J are TRBV7-6 and TRBJ2-1, with TRBD2 matching over 9 bases. From germline, CDR1 is SGHVS and CDR2 FNYEAQ. V lost 5 bases and J lost 7; bases outside the gene matches: 9. This CDR3 is built from 15 residues. The CDR3 spells CASSQILAGGNEQFF. As DNA, the CDR3 is TGTGCCAGCAGCCAGATACTAGCGGGTGGGAATGAGCAGTTCTTC.

The J gene is TRBJ2-3, the V gene TRBV3-1 (or the pseudogene TRBV3-2); 8 nucleotides align to TRBD2. Germline V lookup: CDR1 LGHDT, CDR2 YNNKEL (reference sequence). J was trimmed by 4 bases and V by 4 bases; bases with no gene match: 4. The CDR3 sequence is 14 residues long. CDR3 sequence reads: CASSLQLAADTQYF. The CDR3 region has the DNA TGTGCCAGCAGCCTCCAACTAGCGGCAGATACGCAGTATTTT.

V gene TRBV6-2 or TRBV6-3 combines with J gene TRBJ2-7; 7 nucleotides line up with TRBD1. The CDR3 covers 15 residues. Trimming cost V 0 bases and J 3 bases; bases outside gene matches: 5. Per the germline V gene, CDR1 is MNHEY and CDR2 is SVGEGT. The CDR3 DNA follows: TGTGCCAGCAGTTACTCGGGGACAGATAGCTACGAGCAGTACTTC. Translating gives CASSYSGTDSYEQYF.

The V call is TRBV7-2, the J call TRBJ2-3; D is unclear. V dropped 4 bases and J dropped 1 base, with 3 bases sitting between them. CDR3 length: 12 residues. Germline CDR1 SGHTA, CDR2 FQGNSA. The CDR3 DNA reads TGTGCCAGCAGCTGGGGCACAGATACGCAGTATTTT. Translated: CASSWGTDTQYF.

The gene calls are TRBV6-7 and TRBJ2-2, with TRBD2 matching over 10 bases. TRBV6-7 is designated an ORF whose function remains uncertain. V shed 4 bases and J 8 bases; nucleotides not matched to a gene: 10. The CDR3 totals 16 residues. CDR3 sequence (DNA): TGTGCCAGCAGTTTGGAGCTAGCGGGAGATAAGGGGGAGCTGTTTTTT. This encodes CASSLELAGDKGELFF.

The chain links TRBV6-2 or TRBV6-3 to TRBJ2-5, with D possibly being TRBD1 (5 bases). The V end lost 6 bases, the J end lost 7 bases, and 15 bases lay between the germline ends. The CDR3 is 13 residues long. Germline loops: CDR1 MNHEY, CDR2 SVGEGT. Here the CDR3 DNA reads TGTGCCAGCAGACCTACAGGTACAGGGACCCAGTACTTC. This sequence encodes CASRPTGTGTQYF.

Only one count was recorded for this clone. The chain uses TRBV18 and TRBJ1-2; weak D call: TRBD1 (5 bases). Trimming removed 3 bases from V and 6 bases from J, with 14 bases in between. This CDR3 is built from 14 residues. Per the germline V gene, CDR1 is KGHSH and CDR2 is LQKENI. As DNA, the CDR3 is TGTGCCAGCTCACCTACCCGGGACGTTGATGGCTACACCTTC. It specifies CASSPTRDVDGYTF.

The genes are TRBV5-1 and TRBJ2-3; D perhaps matches TRBD2 (5 bases). CDR3 length: 14 residues. The V gene's germline CDR1 is SGHRS and CDR2 YFSETQ. V was cut by 4 bases and J by 11 bases, with 20 bases left in between. CDR3 amino acids: CASSPLPGEIEQYF. For the CDR3, the DNA is TGCGCCAGCAGCCCACTCCCCGGGGAGATAGAGCAGTATTTT.

This clone was seen once. The chain employs TRBV5-1 and TRBJ2-7; 8 positions match TRBD2. Germline V CDR1 and CDR2: SGHRS, YFSETQ. The CDR3 is made up of 14 amino acids. Losses at the gene ends were 4 bases for V and 5 bases for J; bases not matched to a gene: 8. The CDR3 nucleotides are TGCGCCAGCAGCGACGGGAGGGCAGGGAACGAGCAGTACTTC. Translated, it gives CASSDGRAGNEQYF.

This chain uses TRBV19 with TRBJ1-2, with unresolved D. V was trimmed by 1 base and J by 1 base, leaving 7 bases between them. This CDR3 contains 14 residues. In germline, CDR1 is LNHDA, CDR2 SQIVND (reference sequence). The CDR3 region is CASSIGGNNYGYTF. Here the CDR3 DNA reads TGTGCCAGTAGTATAGGAGGAAATAACTATGGCTACACCTTC. The full variable domain, its missing parts supplied by reference TRBV19 and TRBJ1-2, is DGGITQSPKYLFRKEGQNVTLSCEQNLNHDAMYWYRQDPGQGLRLIYYSQIVNDFQKGDIAEGYSVSREKKESFPLTVTSAQKNPTAFYLCASSIGGNNYGYTFGSGTRLTVV.

This clone was seen only once. The sample contains more than one DNA sequence encoding this CDR3. CDR3 sequence reads: CSAGDETQYF. The DNA of the CDR3 is TGCAGCGCCGGAGACGAGACCCAGTACTTC. The chain carries TRBV29-1 and TRBJ2-5, with unresolved D. Trimming stripped 7 bases from V and 5 bases from J, with 8 bases between. Per germline, CDR1 SQVTM and CDR2 ANQGSEA. This CDR3 region has 10 residues.